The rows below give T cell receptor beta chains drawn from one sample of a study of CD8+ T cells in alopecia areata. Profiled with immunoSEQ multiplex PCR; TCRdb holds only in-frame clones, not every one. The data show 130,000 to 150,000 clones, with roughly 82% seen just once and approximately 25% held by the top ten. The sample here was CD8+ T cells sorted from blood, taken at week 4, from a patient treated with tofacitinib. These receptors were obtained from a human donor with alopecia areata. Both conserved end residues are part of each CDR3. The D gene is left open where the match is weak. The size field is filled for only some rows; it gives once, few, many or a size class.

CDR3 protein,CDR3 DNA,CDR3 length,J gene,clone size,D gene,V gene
CASSSGTGQVQPQHF,TGTGCCAGCAGCTCAGGGACGGGCCAGGTTCAGCCCCAGCATTTT,15,TRBJ1-5,NA,NA,TRBV7-8
CASSASDRSYGYTF,TGTGCCAGCAGCGCTTCCGACAGGTCCTATGGCTACACCTTC,14,TRBJ1-2,NA,NA,TRBV9
CASSQDPGLSYNEQFF,TGCGCCAGCAGCCAAGATCCTGGACTAAGCTACAATGAGCAGTTCTTC,16,TRBJ2-1,NA,NA,TRBV4-1
CASSPKSGTGVYEQYF,TGTGCCAGCTCACCAAAGTCGGGGACAGGGGTCTACGAGCAGTACTTC,16,TRBJ2-7,NA,TRBD1,TRBV18
CASSAPEKSSYNEQFF,TGTGCCAGCAGTGCACCGGAGAAAAGCTCCTACAATGAGCAGTTCTTC,16,TRBJ2-1,NA,NA,TRBV2
CASSLDSRGEAFF,TGCGCCAGCAGCCTCGACAGTAGAGGTGAAGCTTTCTTT,13,TRBJ1-1,NA,NA,TRBV4-1
CASSSNTGGNTGELFF,TGTGCCAGCAGCTCGAACACAGGGGGCAACACCGGGGAGCTGTTTTTT,16,TRBJ2-2,NA,TRBD1,TRBV7-9
CASTSTYGYTF,TGTGCCTCAACCAGTACCTATGGCTACACCTTC,11,TRBJ1-2,NA,NA,TRBV30
CASRQQPDTEAFF,TGTGCCAGCAGGCAACAGCCGGACACTGAAGCTTTCTTT,13,TRBJ1-1,NA,NA,TRBV2
CASSLLTIEQYF,TGTGCCAGCAGCTTGTTGACAATCGAGCAGTACTTC,12,TRBJ2-7,NA,NA,TRBV7-9
CASSPSDNQPQHF,TGTGCCAGCAGTCCTTCGGATAATCAGCCCCAGCATTTT,13,TRBJ1-5,NA,NA,TRBV6-5
CASSDRYSRDERFF,TGTGCCAGCAGCGACCGCTATTCTAGGGATGAGCGGTTCTTC,14,TRBJ2-1,NA,NA,TRBV7-9
CASSIDSYNQPQHF,TGTGCCAGCAGCATAGACAGCTACAATCAGCCCCAGCATTTT,14,TRBJ1-5,many,NA,TRBV7-2
CASSRLRGRAYEQYF,TGTGCCAGCAGCCGATTGAGGGGCAGGGCCTACGAGCAGTACTTC,15,TRBJ2-7,NA,NA,TRBV13
CASSHDGQGNGYTF,TGTGCCAGCAGCCACGACGGACAGGGGAATGGCTACACCTTC,14,TRBJ1-2,once,TRBD1,TRBV4-2
CATSRDPPGSVTDTQYF,TGTGCCACCAGCAGAGATCCCCCGGGAAGCGTGACAGATACGCAGTATTTT,17,TRBJ2-3,NA,NA,TRBV15
CAWSRTRGVGETQYF,TGTGCCTGGAGCCGTACCCGCGGCGTTGGGGAGACCCAGTACTTC,15,TRBJ2-5,NA,NA,TRBV30
CASSEAAVQTQYF,TGTGCCAGCAGCGAGGCGGCCGTTCAGACCCAGTACTTC,13,TRBJ2-5,NA,NA,TRBV13
CAWSQEETQYF,TGTGCCTGGAGTCAGGAAGAGACCCAGTACTTC,11,TRBJ2-5,NA,NA,TRBV30
CASSELMMETQYF,TGTGCCAGCAGTGAATTAATGATGGAGACCCAGTACTTC,13,TRBJ2-5,NA,NA,TRBV25-1
CATHLAGTPDTQYF,TGTGCCACCCATCTAGCGGGGACCCCAGATACGCAGTATTTT,14,TRBJ2-3,NA,TRBD2,TRBV11-2
CASSLGTGGIRETQYF,TGTGCCAGCAGCCTCGGGACAGGGGGCATAAGAGAGACCCAGTACTTC,16,TRBJ2-5,NA,TRBD1,TRBV7-3
CASRNYEQYF,TGCGCCAGCAGAAACTACGAGCAGTACTTC,10,TRBJ2-7,NA,NA,TRBV10-1
CASSPRPGQVANTEAFF,TGTGCCAGCAGCCCGAGACCCGGACAGGTAGCGAACACTGAAGCTTTCTTT,17,TRBJ1-1,NA,TRBD1,TRBV14
CASSLVQGPYEQYF,TGCGCCAGCAGCTTGGTTCAGGGCCCATACGAGCAGTACTTC,14,TRBJ2-7,NA,NA,TRBV5-1
CASSPSGPGNEQFF,TGTGCCAGCAGCCCATCAGGGCCCGGCAATGAGCAGTTCTTC,14,TRBJ2-1,NA,NA,TRBV5-4
CASSPSSESGDQETQYF,TGTGCCAGCAGCCCCTCATCGGAGTCGGGGGACCAAGAGACCCAGTACTTC,17,TRBJ2-5,NA,NA,TRBV7-9
CASSYGAGGYEQYF,TGTGCCAGCAGTTACGGGGCAGGGGGATACGAGCAGTACTTC,14,TRBJ2-7,NA,TRBD1,TRBV6-5
CASSYGQGTEAFF,TGTGCCAGCAGTTACGGACAGGGCACTGAAGCTTTCTTT,13,TRBJ1-1,NA,TRBD1,TRBV6-5
CSVEDPRSSPNYEQYF,TGCAGCGTTGAAGACCCCCGTTCTAGCCCAAACTACGAGCAGTACTTC,16,TRBJ2-7,NA,NA,TRBV29-1
CASSQDSQTLPAYEQYF,TGCGCCAGCAGCCAAGATTCTCAAACACTCCCAGCCTACGAGCAGTACTTC,17,TRBJ2-7,NA,NA,TRBV4-3
CATDSGGLSNEQFF,TGCGCCACCGATAGCGGGGGGCTCTCAAATGAGCAGTTCTTC,14,TRBJ2-1,NA,TRBD2,TRBV4-1
CASSYSGQLNYEQYF,TGTGCCAGCAGTTACTCAGGACAGCTAAACTACGAGCAGTACTTC,15,TRBJ2-7,NA,NA,TRBV6-5
CASSLGSNQPQHF,TGTGCCAGCAGTTTAGGCAGCAATCAGCCCCAGCATTTT,13,TRBJ1-5,NA,NA,TRBV27
CASSQVRSGANVLTF,TGCGCCAGCAGCCAAGTCCGCTCTGGGGCCAACGTCCTGACTTTC,15,TRBJ2-6,NA,NA,TRBV4-1
CASSQDLGRPPSGELFF,TGTGCCAGCAGCCAAGATTTGGGAAGGCCGCCGTCCGGGGAGCTGTTTTTT,17,TRBJ2-2,NA,NA,TRBV14
CASSEGAPRELVF,TGTGCCAGCAGTGAAGGTGCCCCGAGGGAGCTGGTCTTT,13,TRBJ1-1,NA,NA,TRBV6-1
CASSPLGLAYNEQFF,TGTGCCAGCTCACCATTGGGACTAGCATACAATGAGCAGTTCTTC,15,TRBJ2-1,NA,TRBD2,TRBV18
CASSLSPTGDEQFF,TGTGCTAGCAGCCTTAGCCCGACAGGTGATGAGCAGTTCTTC,14,TRBJ2-1,NA,NA,TRBV7-7
CASSDKDRIQETQYF,TGTGCCAGCAGCGATAAGGACAGAATCCAAGAGACCCAGTACTTC,15,TRBJ2-5,NA,NA,TRBV5-6
CASNPPGQGDEQYF,TGTGCCAGCAATCCCCCCGGACAGGGCGACGAGCAGTACTTC,14,TRBJ2-7,NA,TRBD1,TRBV2
CASSASSGTDTQYF,TGTGCCAGCAGCGCCTCTAGCGGCACAGATACGCAGTATTTT,14,TRBJ2-3,once,NA,TRBV7-6